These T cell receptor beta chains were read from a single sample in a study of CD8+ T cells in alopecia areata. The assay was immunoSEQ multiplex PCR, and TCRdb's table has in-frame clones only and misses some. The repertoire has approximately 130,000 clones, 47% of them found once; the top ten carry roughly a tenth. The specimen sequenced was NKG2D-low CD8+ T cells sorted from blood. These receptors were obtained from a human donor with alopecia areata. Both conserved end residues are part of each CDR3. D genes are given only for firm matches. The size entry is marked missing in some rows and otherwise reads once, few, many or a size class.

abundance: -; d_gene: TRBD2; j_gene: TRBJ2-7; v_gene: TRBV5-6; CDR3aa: CASSRGTSDYEQYF; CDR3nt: TGTGCCAGCAGCCGAGGGACTAGCGACTACGAGCAGTACTTC
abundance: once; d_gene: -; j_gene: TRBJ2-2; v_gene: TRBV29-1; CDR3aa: CSVEKVGELFF; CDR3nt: TGCAGCGTTGAAAAAGTCGGGGAGCTGTTTTTT
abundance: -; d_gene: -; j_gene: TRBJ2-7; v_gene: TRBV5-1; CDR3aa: CASSLTTEKEQYF; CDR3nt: TGCGCCAGCAGCTTGACCACAGAGAAAGAGCAGTACTTC
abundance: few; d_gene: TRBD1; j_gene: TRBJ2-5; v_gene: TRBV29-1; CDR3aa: CSAEGTGGTTQYF; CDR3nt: TGCAGCGCCGAGGGGACAGGTGGGACGACCCAGTACTTC
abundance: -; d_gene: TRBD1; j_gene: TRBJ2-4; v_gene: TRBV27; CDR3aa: CASSLTGGADIQYF; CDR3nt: TGTGCCAGCAGTCTAACAGGGGGCGCGGACATTCAGTACTTC
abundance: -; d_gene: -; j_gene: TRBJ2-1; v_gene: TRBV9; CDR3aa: CASSVAGPGNEQFF; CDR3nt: TGTGCCAGCAGCGTAGCGGGGCCCGGCAATGAGCAGTTCTTC
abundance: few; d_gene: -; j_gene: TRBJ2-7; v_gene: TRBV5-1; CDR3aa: CASSLDDSYYEQYF; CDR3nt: TGCGCCAGCAGCTTGGACGACAGCTACTACGAGCAGTACTTC
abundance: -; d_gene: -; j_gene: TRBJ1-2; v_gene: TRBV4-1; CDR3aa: CASSQPGEGVVTF; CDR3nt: TGCGCCAGCAGCCAGCCTGGGGAGGGGGTTGTAACCTTC
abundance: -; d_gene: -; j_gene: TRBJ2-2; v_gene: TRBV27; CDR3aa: CASSFTAGELFF; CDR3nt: TGTGCCAGCAGTTTCACGGCCGGGGAGCTGTTTTTT
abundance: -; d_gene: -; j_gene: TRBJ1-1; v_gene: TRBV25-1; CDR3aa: CASSEWGAEAFF; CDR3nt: TGTGCCAGCAGTGAATGGGGGGCTGAAGCTTTCTTT
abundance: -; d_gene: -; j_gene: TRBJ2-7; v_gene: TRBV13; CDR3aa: CASSLTSGTYEQYF; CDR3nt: TGTGCCAGCAGCTTAACGTCGGGTACCTACGAGCAGTACTTC
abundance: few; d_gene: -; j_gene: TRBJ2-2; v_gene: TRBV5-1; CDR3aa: CASSLVYTGELFF; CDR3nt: TGCGCCAGCAGCTTGGTGTACACCGGGGAGCTGTTTTTT
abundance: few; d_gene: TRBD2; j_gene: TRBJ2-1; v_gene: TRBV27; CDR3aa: CASSRGGNEQFF; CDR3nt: TGTGCCAGCAGCCGGGGGGGGAATGAGCAGTTCTTC
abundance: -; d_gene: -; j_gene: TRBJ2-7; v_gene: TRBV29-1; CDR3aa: CSVQGPLGHEQYF; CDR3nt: TGCAGCGTTCAGGGTCCTCTAGGCCACGAGCAGTACTTC
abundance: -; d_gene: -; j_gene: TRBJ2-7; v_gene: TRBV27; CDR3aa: CASSLSGPPDEQYF; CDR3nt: TGTGCCAGCAGTTTATCGGGACCACCGGACGAGCAGTACTTC
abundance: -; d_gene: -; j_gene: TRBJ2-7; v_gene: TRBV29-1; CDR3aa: CSVETEDYEQYF; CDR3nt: TGCAGCGTTGAAACAGAAGACTACGAGCAGTACTTC
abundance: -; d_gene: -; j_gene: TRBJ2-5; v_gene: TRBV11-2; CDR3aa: CASSFTKTQYF; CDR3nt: TGTGCCAGCAGCTTCACTAAGACCCAGTACTTC
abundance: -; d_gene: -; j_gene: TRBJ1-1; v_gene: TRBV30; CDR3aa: CAWSLYTEAFF; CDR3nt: TGTGCCTGGAGCCTATACACTGAAGCTTTCTTT
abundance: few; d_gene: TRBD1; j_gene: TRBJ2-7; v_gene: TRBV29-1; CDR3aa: CSVDDRESGEQYF; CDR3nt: TGCAGCGTGGACGACAGGGAATCAGGCGAGCAGTACTTC
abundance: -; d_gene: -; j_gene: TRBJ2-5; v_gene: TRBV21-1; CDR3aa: CASTRTARRETQYF; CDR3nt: TGTGCCAGCACCAGGACAGCACGGAGGGAGACCCAGTACTTC
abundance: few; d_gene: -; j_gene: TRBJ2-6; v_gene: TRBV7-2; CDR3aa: CASSLLPAGSGANVLTF; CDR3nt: TGTGCCAGCAGCTTACTACCCGCAGGGTCTGGGGCCAACGTCCTGACTTTC
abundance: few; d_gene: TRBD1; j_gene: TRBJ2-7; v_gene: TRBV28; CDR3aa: CASSLGQPYEQYF; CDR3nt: TGTGCCAGCAGTTTGGGACAGCCCTACGAGCAGTACTTC
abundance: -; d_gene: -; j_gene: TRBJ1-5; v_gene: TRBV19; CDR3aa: CASSLGMNSNQPQHF; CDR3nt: TGTGCCAGTAGTTTAGGGATGAATAGCAATCAGCCCCAGCATTTT
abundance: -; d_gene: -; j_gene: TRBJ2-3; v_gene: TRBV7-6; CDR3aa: CASSWDVGADTQYF; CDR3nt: TGTGCCAGCAGCTGGGACGTCGGAGCAGATACGCAGTATTTT
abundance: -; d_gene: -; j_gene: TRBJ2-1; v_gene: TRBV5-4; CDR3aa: CASSPYPGSYNEQFF; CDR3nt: TGTGCCAGCAGCCCATACCCGGGCAGTTACAATGAGCAGTTCTTC
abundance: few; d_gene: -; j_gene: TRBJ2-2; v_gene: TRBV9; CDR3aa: CASSSVVSGELFF; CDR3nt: TGTGCCAGCAGCTCAGTGGTATCCGGGGAGCTGTTTTTT
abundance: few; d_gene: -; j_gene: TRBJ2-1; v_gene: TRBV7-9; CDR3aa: CASSLRELGANEQFF; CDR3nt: TGTGCCAGCAGTTTACGGGAACTAGGAGCCAATGAGCAGTTCTTC
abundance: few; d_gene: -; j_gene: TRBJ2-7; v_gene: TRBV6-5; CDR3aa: CASSFYRGYEQYF; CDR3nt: TGTGCCAGCAGTTTTTACAGAGGCTACGAGCAGTACTTC
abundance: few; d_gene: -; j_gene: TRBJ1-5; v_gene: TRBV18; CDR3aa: CASSPNEGNANQPQHF; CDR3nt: TGTGCCAGCTCACCCAACGAAGGGAATGCCAATCAGCCCCAGCATTTT
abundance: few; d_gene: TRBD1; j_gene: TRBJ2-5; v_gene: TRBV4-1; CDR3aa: CASSFGQGRETQYF; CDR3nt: TGCGCCAGCAGCTTCGGACAGGGGCGAGAGACCCAGTACTTC
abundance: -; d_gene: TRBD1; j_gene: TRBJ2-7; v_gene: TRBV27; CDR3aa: CASSPDRGSYEQYF; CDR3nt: TGTGCCAGCAGTCCCGACAGGGGATCCTACGAGCAGTACTTC
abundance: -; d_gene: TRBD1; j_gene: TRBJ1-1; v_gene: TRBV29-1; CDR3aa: CSVTGQVLGRNTEAFF; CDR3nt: TGCAGCGTAACCGGACAGGTTTTGGGACGGAACACTGAAGCTTTCTTT
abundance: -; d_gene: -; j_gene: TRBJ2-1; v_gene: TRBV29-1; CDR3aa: CSVSEVGNEQFF; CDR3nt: TGCAGCGTTAGTGAGGTGGGCAATGAGCAGTTCTTC
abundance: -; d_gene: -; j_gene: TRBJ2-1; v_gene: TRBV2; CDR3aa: CASMGGGEQFF; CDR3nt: TGTGCCAGCATGGGTGGGGGGGAGCAGTTCTTC
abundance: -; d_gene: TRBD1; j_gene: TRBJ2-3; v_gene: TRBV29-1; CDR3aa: CKISGGDTQYF; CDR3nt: TGCAAAATCTCAGGGGGTGATACGCAGTATTTT
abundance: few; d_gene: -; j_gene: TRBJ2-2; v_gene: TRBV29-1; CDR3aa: CSVLLFSGELFF; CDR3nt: TGCAGCGTTCTCCTTTTTTCCGGGGAGCTGTTTTTT
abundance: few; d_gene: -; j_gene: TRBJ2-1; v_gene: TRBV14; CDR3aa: CASSQEVIQAGGNNEQFF; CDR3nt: TGTGCCAGCAGCCAAGAGGTTATTCAGGCAGGGGGGAACAATGAGCAGTTCTTC
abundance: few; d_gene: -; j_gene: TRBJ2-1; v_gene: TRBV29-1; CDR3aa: CSLWSDYNEQFF; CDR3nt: TGCAGCCTTTGGAGTGATTACAATGAGCAGTTCTTC
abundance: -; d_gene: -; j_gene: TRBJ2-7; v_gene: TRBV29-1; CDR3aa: CSVEVSGASYEQYF; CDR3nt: TGCAGCGTTGAGGTATCAGGGGCCTCCTACGAGCAGTACTTC
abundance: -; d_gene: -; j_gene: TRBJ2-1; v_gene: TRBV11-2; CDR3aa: CASSLGTVGRIEQFF; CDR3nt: TGTGCCAGCAGCTTAGGGACCGTCGGGCGGATTGAGCAGTTCTTC
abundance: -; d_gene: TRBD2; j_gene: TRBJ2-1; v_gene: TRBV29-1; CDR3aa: CSVEAGANEQFF; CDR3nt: TGCAGCGTTGAGGCGGGAGCGAATGAGCAGTTCTTC
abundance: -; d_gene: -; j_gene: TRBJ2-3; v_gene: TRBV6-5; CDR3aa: CASSSQVLTDTQYF; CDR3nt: TGTGCCAGCAGTTCCCAGGTCCTCACAGATACGCAGTATTTT
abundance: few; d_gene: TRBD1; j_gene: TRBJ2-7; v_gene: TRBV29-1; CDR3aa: CSAGTGYYEQYF; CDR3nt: TGCAGCGCCGGGACAGGGTACTACGAGCAGTACTTC
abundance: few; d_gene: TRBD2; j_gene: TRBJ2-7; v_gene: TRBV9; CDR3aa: CASSEAGGLGEQYF; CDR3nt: TGTGCCAGCAGCGAGGCGGGAGGCTTGGGCGAGCAGTACTTC
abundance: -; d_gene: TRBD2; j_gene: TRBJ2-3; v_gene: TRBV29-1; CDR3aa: CSVEDWTSGFTDTQYF; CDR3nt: TGCAGCGTTGAAGATTGGACTAGCGGATTCACAGATACGCAGTATTTT
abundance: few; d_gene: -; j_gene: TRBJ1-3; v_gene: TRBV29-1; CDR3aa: CSVLMGERGNTIYF; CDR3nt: TGCAGCGTGCTGATGGGAGAGCGTGGAAACACCATATATTTT
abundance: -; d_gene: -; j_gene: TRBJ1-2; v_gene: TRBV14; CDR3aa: CASSQDRGNYGYTF; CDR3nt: TGTGCCAGCAGCCAAGACAGGGGTAACTATGGCTACACCTTC
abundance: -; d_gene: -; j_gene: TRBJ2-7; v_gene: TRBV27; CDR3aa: CASSLEGRGYEQYF; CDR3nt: TGTGCCAGCAGTTTGGAGGGCAGGGGATACGAGCAGTACTTC
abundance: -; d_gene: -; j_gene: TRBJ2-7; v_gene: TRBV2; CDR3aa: CASSVTETYEQYF; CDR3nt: TGTGCCAGCAGTGTAACCGAGACCTACGAGCAGTACTTC
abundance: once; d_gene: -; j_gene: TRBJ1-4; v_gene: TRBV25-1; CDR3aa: CASSTQQGIAEKLFF; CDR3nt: TGTGCCAGCAGTACCCAACAGGGAATAGCTGAAAAACTGTTTTTT
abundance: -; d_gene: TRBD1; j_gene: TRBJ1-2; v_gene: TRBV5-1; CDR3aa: CASSPGTGGIVDYGYTF; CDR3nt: TGCGCCAGCAGCCCGGGGACAGGGGGAATAGTCGACTATGGCTACACCTTC
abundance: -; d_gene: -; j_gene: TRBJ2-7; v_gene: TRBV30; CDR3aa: CAWRGLKYEQYF; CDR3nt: TGTGCCTGGAGGGGGCTCAAGTACGAGCAGTACTTC
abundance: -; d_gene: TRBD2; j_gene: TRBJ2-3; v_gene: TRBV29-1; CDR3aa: CSVEALPGLATDTQYF; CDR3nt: TGCAGCGTTGAAGCTCTACCGGGACTAGCAACCGATACGCAGTATTTT
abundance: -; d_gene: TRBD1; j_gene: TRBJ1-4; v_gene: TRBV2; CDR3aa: CASSGQGLFF; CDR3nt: TGTGCCAGCAGCGGACAGGGCCTGTTTTTT
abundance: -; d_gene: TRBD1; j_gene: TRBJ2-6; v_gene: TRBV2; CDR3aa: CASSEPGQVISGANVLTF; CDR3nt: TGTGCCAGCAGTGAACCGGGACAGGTGATCTCTGGGGCCAACGTCCTGACTTTC
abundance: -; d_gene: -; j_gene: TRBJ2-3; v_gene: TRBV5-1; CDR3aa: CASSLGDTQYF; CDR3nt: TGCGCCAGCAGCCTGGGGGATACGCAGTATTTT
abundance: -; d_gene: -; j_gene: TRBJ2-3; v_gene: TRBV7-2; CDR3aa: CASSRIDGTQYF; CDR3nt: TGTGCCAGCAGCCGGATCGACGGGACGCAGTATTTT
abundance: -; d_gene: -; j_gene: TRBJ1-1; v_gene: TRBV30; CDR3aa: CAWSVSLLEAFF; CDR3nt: TGTGCCTGGAGTGTATCGTTGCTGGAGGCTTTCTTT
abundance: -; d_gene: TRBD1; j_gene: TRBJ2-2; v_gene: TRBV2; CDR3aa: CASSEGQENTGELFF; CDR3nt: TGTGCCAGCAGTGAGGGACAGGAGAACACCGGGGAGCTGTTTTTT
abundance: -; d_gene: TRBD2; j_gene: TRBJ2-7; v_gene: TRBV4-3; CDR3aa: CASSRGLATYEQYF; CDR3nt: TGCGCCAGCAGCCGCGGACTAGCGACCTACGAGCAGTACTTC